These 19 T cell receptor beta chains originate from one sample sequenced in a study of blood T cell repertoires in COVID-19. Sequencing used immunoSEQ multiplex PCR; TCRdb keeps in-frame clones, though not all of them. The sample includes about 76,000 clones, 70% to 90% of them seen just once. What was sequenced was peripheral blood. These receptors were collected from a man between 60 and 70 years old with COVID-19, enrolled during active disease.

The chain uses TRBV6-5 and TRBJ2-3; the D gene is possibly TRBD2 (6 bases). The CDR3 consists of 14 residues. Per germline, CDR1 MNHEY and CDR2 SVGAGI. Trimming cost V 2 bases and J 5 bases, with 11 bases left between them. This CDR3 reads CASSYSGGEDTQYF. In DNA, the CDR3 is TGTGCCAGCAGTTACAGCGGCGGGGAAGATACGCAGTATTTT.

The chain links TRBV6-2 or TRBV6-3 to TRBJ1-2, with 7 bases identical to TRBD1. The CDR3 totals 14 residues. Germline values: CDR1 MNHEY, CDR2 SVGEGT. Trimming took 5 bases from V and 5 from J; bases not matched to a gene: 8. The CDR3 coding sequence is TGTGCCAGCAGTCCACCGGGACAGCTTTATGGCTACACCTTC. Its translation: CASSPPGQLYGYTF.

V is TRBV19 and J is TRBJ2-5; the D gene is possibly TRBD1 (6 bases). V was pared by 0 bases and J by 1 base, with 15 bases between. Germline CDR1 LNHDA, CDR2 SQIVND (reference sequence). The CDR3 length is 17 residues. The CDR3 DNA sequence: TGTGCCAGTAGTATAGAACTGCGCAGGGGTGGCCAAGAGACCCAGTACTTC. Its translation: CASSIELRRGGQETQYF.

CDR3 sequence: CASSQERQGSNQPQHF. The DNA for the CDR3 is TGCGCCAGCAGCCAAGAGAGACAGGGGAGCAATCAGCCCCAGCATTTT. The chain carries TRBV4-1 and TRBJ1-5; 8 nucleotides agree with TRBD1. CDR1 is MGHRA and CDR2 is YSYEKL in the germline V gene. Trimming took 0 bases from V and 1 from J; bases not matched to a gene: 2. The CDR3 contains 16 residues.

The chain has TRBV7-3 and TRBJ2-3; 15 nucleotides align to TRBD2. V dropped 4 bases and J dropped 4; count of bases not matched to a gene: 3. Germline-derived CDR1 and CDR2 are SGHTA and FQGTGA. CDR3 length: 16 amino acids. DNA for the CDR3: TGTGCCAGCAGCTCCCGGACTAGCGGGGGGGCAGATACGCAGTATTTT. This sequence encodes CASSSRTSGGADTQYF.

The genes are TRBV20-1 and TRBJ1-2; D is uncertain. CDR3 length: 11 amino acids. The germline gives CDR1 DFQATT, CDR2 SNEGSKA (reference sequence). Trimming cost V 6 bases and J 8 bases, with 13 bases left between them. CDR3 sequence reads: CSADTGVGYTF. Written as DNA, the CDR3 is TGCAGTGCCGACACGGGAGTCGGCTACACCTTC.

The genes are TRBV7-3 and TRBJ1-6; 9 positions agree with TRBD1. Germline trimming cut 4 bases from V and 9 bases from J; bases unmatched to any gene: 10. Germline V gene lookup returns CDR1 SGHTA and CDR2 FQGTGA. The CDR3 consists of 16 residues. The CDR3 protein is CASSSFGGQGGSPLHF. CDR3 coding DNA: TGTGCCAGCAGCTCCTTTGGGGGACAGGGAGGTTCACCCCTCCACTTT.

V is TRBV5-1 and J is TRBJ2-5; D is undetermined. Germline loops: CDR1 SGHRS, CDR2 YFSETQ. Trimming shortened V by 0 bases and J by 1 base, and 7 bases separated the two germline ends. The CDR3 runs 14 residues. CDR3 in amino acids: CASSLATAQETQYF. Here the CDR3 DNA reads TGCGCCAGCAGCTTGGCAACAGCCCAAGAGACCCAGTACTTC.

This clone was seen a single time. The gene calls are TRBV29-1 and TRBJ2-1; 9 bases match TRBD2. This CDR3 comprises 14 residues. The J segment lost 8 bases and the V segment lost 3 bases, leaving 8 bases of the junction unmatched. Germline values: CDR1 SQVTM, CDR2 ANQGSEA. Here the CDR3 reads CSVDPSGAKDEQFF. For the CDR3, the DNA is TGCAGCGTTGACCCTAGCGGGGCCAAGGATGAGCAGTTCTTC.

The gene calls are TRBV5-5 and TRBJ2-5, with TRBD1 as a possible D gene (6 bases). The germline CDR1 and CDR2 sequences are SGHKS and YYEKEE (reference sequence). Trimming removed 2 bases at V and 5 bases at J, with 13 bases between. The CDR3 length is 14 residues. The CDR3 loop is CASSFSTGQETQYF. The CDR3 region has the DNA TGTGCCAGCAGCTTCTCGACAGGACAGGAGACCCAGTACTTC.

This chain uses TRBV6-5 with TRBJ2-1; 8 nucleotides match TRBD1. V shed 5 bases and J 5 bases; nucleotides not matched to a gene: 8. CDR1 MNHEY and CDR2 SVGAGI come from the germline V gene. The CDR3 is 15 residues long. The CDR3 sequence is CASSPQTGANNEQFF. CDR3 DNA: TGTGCCAGCAGTCCTCAGACAGGGGCAAACAATGAGCAGTTCTTC.

The chain is built from TRBV7-3 and TRBJ1-1; a possible D gene is TRBD1 (6 bases). V was cut by 2 bases and J by 4 bases, with 11 bases left in between. Germline values: CDR1 SGHTA, CDR2 FQGTGA. This CDR3 region has 14 residues. The CDR3 region has the DNA TGTGCCAGCAGCTTAGCACAGGGAAGCACTGAAGCTTTCTTT. Translating it yields CASSLAQGSTEAFF.

This chain connects TRBV18 to TRBJ2-5, with 7 bases aligning to TRBD2. Germline assignment: CDR1 KGHSH and CDR2 LQKENI. The V segment lost 5 bases and the J segment 0 bases; nucleotides outside the gene matches: 6. The CDR3 sequence is 15 residues long. The CDR3 reads CASSKRGGDQETQYF. Here the CDR3 DNA reads TGTGCCAGCTCAAAACGTGGGGGGGACCAAGAGACCCAGTACTTC.

This sequence joins TRBV14 and TRBJ1-4; D call uncertain. V was trimmed by 4 bases and J by 10 bases, leaving 10 bases between them. Germline V gives CDR1 SGHDN, CDR2 FVKESK. The CDR3 runs to 12 residues. The CDR3 spells CASSPRGRKLFF. The CDR3 DNA follows: TGTGCCAGCAGCCCCCGGGGAAGAAAACTGTTTTTT.

The J gene is TRBJ1-2, the V gene TRBV7-2, with TRBD1 identical over 7 bases. Trimming took 5 bases from V and 7 from J; bases not matched to a gene: 7. The CDR3 runs 13 residues. Germline V gene data show CDR1 as SGHTA and CDR2 as FQGNSA. Here the CDR3 DNA reads TGTGCCAGCAGCCCTGACAGGGTGGTTGGCTACACCTTC. Translating gives CASSPDRVVGYTF. Complete variable domain (other parts from reference TRBV7-2 and TRBJ1-2): GAGVSQSPSNKVTEKGKDVELRCDPISGHTALYWYRQSLGQGLEFLIYFQGNSAPDKSGLPSDRFSAERTGGSVSTLTIQRTQQEDSAVYLCASSPDRVVGYTFGSGTRLTVV.

The chain is built from TRBV3-1 (or the pseudogene TRBV3-2) and TRBJ2-6; tentative D call: TRBD1 (6 bases). Per the germline V gene, CDR1 is LGHDT and CDR2 is YNNKEL (reference sequence). CDR3 size: 15 residues. Trimming took 5 bases from V and 5 from J, leaving 13 bases between them. The CDR3 region has the DNA TGTGCCAGCAGCGAAACAGGGCGTAGGGCCAACGTCCTGACTTTC. As protein: CASSETGRRANVLTF.

J is TRBJ1-1 and V is TRBV18, with TRBD1 identical over 7 bases. Germline V gene data show CDR1 as KGHSH and CDR2 as LQKENI. This CDR3 contains 19 residues. Trimming at V came to 2 bases and at J to 3 bases, leaving 18 bases not matched to a gene. The CDR3 spells CASSPKGQTSSPGDTEAFF. In nucleotides, the CDR3 is TGTGCCAGCTCACCAAAGGGACAGACATCTAGTCCGGGGGACACTGAAGCTTTCTTT.

V and J are TRBV7-2 and TRBJ1-5; no reliable D call. CDR3 length equals 15 residues. V was trimmed by 2 bases and J by 9 bases, leaving 17 bases between them. CDR1 is SGHTA, CDR2 FQGNSA, per germline. The CDR3 DNA follows: TGTGCCAGCAGCTTAAGCTTTGGGGAGGGTCGGCCCCAGCATTTT. It codes for CASSLSFGEGRPQHF.

The chain uses TRBV6-1 and TRBJ2-5; possible D gene TRBD2, 5 bases. CDR3 size: 15 residues. CDR1 and CDR2 (germline): MNHNS, SASEGT. V was cut by 2 bases and J by 5 bases, with 15 bases left in between. Here the CDR3 reads CASSERSGPLETQYF. The CDR3 coding sequence is TGTGCCAGCAGTGAACGGAGCGGCCCATTGGAGACCCAGTACTTC.